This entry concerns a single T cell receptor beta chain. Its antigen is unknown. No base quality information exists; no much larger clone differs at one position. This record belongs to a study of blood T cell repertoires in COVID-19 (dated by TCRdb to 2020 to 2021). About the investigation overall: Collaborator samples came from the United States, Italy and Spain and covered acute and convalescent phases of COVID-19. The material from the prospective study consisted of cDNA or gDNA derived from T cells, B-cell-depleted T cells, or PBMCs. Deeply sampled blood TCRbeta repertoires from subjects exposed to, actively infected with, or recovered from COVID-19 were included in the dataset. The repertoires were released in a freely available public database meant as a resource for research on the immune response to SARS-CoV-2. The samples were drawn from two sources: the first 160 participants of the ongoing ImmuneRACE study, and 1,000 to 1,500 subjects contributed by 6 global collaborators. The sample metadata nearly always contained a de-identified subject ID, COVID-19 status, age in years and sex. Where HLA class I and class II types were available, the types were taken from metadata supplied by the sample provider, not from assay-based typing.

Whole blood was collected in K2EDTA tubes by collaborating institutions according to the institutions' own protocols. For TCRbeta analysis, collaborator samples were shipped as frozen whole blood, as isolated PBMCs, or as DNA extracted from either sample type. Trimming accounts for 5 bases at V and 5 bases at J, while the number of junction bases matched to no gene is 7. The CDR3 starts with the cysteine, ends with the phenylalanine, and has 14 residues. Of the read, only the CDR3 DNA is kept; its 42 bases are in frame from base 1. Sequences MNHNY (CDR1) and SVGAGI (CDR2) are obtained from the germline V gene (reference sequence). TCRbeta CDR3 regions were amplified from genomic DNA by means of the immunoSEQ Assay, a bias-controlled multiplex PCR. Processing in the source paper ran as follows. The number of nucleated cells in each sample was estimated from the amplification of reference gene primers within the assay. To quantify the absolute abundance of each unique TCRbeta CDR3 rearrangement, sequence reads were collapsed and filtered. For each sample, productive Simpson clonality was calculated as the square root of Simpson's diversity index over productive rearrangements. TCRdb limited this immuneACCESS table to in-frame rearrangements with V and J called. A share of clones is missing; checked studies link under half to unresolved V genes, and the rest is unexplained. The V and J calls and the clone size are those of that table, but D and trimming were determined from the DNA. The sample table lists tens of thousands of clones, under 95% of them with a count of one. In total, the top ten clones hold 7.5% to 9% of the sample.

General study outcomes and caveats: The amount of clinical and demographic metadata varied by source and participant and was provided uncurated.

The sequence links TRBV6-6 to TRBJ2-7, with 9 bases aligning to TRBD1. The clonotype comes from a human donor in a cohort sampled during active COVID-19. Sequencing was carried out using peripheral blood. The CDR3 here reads CASSARQGVDEQYF. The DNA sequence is TGTGCCAGCAGTGCACGACAGGGGGTCGACGAGCAGTACTTC.